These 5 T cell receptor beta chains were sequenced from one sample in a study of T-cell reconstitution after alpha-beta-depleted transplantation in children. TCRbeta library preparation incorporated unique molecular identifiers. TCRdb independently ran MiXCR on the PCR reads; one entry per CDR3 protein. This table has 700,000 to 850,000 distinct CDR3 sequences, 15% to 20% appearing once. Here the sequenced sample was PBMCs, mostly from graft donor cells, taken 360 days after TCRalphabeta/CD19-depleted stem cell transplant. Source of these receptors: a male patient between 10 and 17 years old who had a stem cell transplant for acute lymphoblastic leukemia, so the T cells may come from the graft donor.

CDR3 coding DNA: TGTGCCAGCAGCTTAAACAACATCCTCTCTGGGGCCAACGTCCTGACTTTC. Its translation: CASSLNNILSGANVLTF. The chain is built from TRBV7-9 and TRBJ2-6; D unresolved. CDR1 and CDR2 from the germline V gene are SEHNR and FQNEAQ (reference sequence). The ends were cut back, 2 bases at V and 0 bases at J, with 11 bases in the middle. This CDR3 contains 17 residues. Full variable domain (rest looked up from reference TRBV7-9 and TRBJ2-6): DTGVSQNPRHKITKRGQNVTFRCDPISEHNRLYWYRQTLGQGPEFLTYFQNEAQLEKSRLLSDRFSAERPKGSFSTLEIQRTEQGDSAMYLCASSLNNILSGANVLTFGAGSRLTVL.

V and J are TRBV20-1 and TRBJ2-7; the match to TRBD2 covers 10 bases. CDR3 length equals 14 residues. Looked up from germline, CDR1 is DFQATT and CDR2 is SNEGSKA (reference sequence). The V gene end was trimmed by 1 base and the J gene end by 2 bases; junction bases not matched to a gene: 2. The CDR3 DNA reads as TGCAGTGCTAGAGTAGCGGGAGGTGCCTACGAGCAGTACTTC. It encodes CSARVAGGAYEQYF.

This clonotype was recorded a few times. CDR3 coding DNA: TGTGCCTGGAGTGTACGGACTAGTGGGGACGAGCAGTACTTC. This codes for CAWSVRTSGDEQYF. V gene TRBV30 combines with J gene TRBJ2-7; 7 bases are a match to TRBD2. Looked up from germline, CDR1 is GTSNPN and CDR2 is SVGIG (reference sequence). The junction had 7 bases not matched to a gene; V was cut back by 0 bases and J by 5 bases. The CDR3 spans 14 residues.

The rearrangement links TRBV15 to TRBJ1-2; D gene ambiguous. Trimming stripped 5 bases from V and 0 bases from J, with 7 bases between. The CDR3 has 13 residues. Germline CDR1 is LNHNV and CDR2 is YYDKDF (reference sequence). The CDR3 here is CATSHIANYGYTF. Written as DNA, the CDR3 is TGTGCCACCAGCCATATTGCTAACTATGGCTACACCTTC.

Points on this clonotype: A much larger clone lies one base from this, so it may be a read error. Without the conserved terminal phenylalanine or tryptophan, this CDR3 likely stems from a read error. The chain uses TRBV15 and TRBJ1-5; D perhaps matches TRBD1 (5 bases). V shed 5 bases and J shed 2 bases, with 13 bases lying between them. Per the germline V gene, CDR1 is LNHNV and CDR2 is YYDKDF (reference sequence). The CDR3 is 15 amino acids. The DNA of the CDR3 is TGTGCCACCAGCCCCTCCAGGGTTCGCAATCAGCCCCAGCATTTG. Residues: CATSPSRVRNQPQHL.